This T cell receptor beta chain was found in a study of T cell repertoires in cytomegalovirus infection. Study-wide context: Public TCR beta signature analysis indicated the presence of both CMV infection and matching HLA type.

The sample holds one count of this clonotype. Its target is not known. V lost 3 bases and J 3 bases, leaving 12 bases between the germline ends. Germline CDR1 and CDR2: SGHKS and YYEKEE (reference sequence). There are 15 residues in the CDR3. Whole-study findings and limits: Clonotype analysis showed dominance of the ex vivo response by HLA-C-restricted CMV-specific TCR beta clonotypes. Public TCR beta family frequency separated CMV-and-HLA carriers, including in an independent cohort.

In TCRdb, the reads were re-called with MiXCR into one record per CDR3 protein. The data hold fewer than 80,000 distinct CDR3 sequences, with 3.5% to 4.5% observed a single time. The sample consisted of PBMCs. The TCR was taken from a human donor in good health (CMV status not recorded). Some clones in this sample may be carry-over from other donors' samples. The chain recombines TRBV5-5 with TRBJ1-4; D uncertain. DNA for the CDR3: TGTGCCAGCAGCTCCACTGGCTCCGCTAATGAAAAACTGTTTTTT. Translating it yields CASSSTGSANEKLFF.